This T cell receptor beta chain was recovered during a study of T cell responses to AZD1222 COVID-19 vaccine. Produced via immunoSEQ multiplex PCR; TCRdb's table is partial and in-frame only. Among 150,000 to 200,000 clones listed, 85% to 95% were seen once. Study findings and constraints: In a largely white British group with more females than males, clonal diversity was possibly underestimated. Reports indicate that nearly half of spike-specific TCRs are directed at unmutated variant regions. Across the whole spike, CD4 TCRs peaked at regions 160-218 and 743-854.

Worth noting for this clone: The antigen is unknown.

The CDR3 covers 11 residues. In germline, CDR1 is SQVTM, CDR2 ANQGSEA. The trim removed 7 bases at V and 4 bases at J, leaving 2 bases unmatched. The chain employs TRBV29-1 and TRBJ1-1; TRBD1 agrees at 8 bases. The sample consisted of peripheral blood, taken 28 days after the second AZD1222 dose. The receptor was derived from an adult who received the AZD1222 COVID-19 vaccine. The CDR3 is CSADRATEAFF. The DNA of the CDR3 is TGCAGCGCGGACAGGGCCACTGAAGCTTTCTTT.